Listed below are T cell receptor beta chains from one sample, sequenced in a study of OX40 agonist ivuxolimab in advanced cancers. TCRdb keeps only in-frame clones here, not all; method: immunoSEQ multiplex PCR. Altogether roughly 87,000 clones are present, about 90% being singletons, with the ten largest covering 8.4%. The starting material was CD4+ or CD8+ T cells sorted from blood, obtained in a trial of the OX40 agonist ivuxolimab. The receptors shown here come from an adult with an advanced solid tumor such as melanoma, head and neck, liver or kidney cancer. Each CDR3 is given with its conserved first and last residue. Each record gives: clone size, V gene, J gene, D gene, CDR3 DNA, CDR3 protein. D genes are given only for firm matches. The size field is filled for only some rows; it gives once, few, many or a size class.

>NA|TRBV4-3|TRBJ2-5|NA
TGCGCCAGCAGCCAAGTATGGGCGTCCCAAGAGACCCAGTACTTC
CASSQVWASQETQYF
>NA|TRBV5-1|TRBJ2-5|NA
TGCGCCAGCAGCTTGCCGCAAGAGACCCAGTACTTC
CASSLPQETQYF
>NA|TRBV15|TRBJ1-5|NA
TGTGCCACCAGCAGACTCACCCCCGGACAACAGGGCAATCAGCCCCAGCATTTT
CATSRLTPGQQGNQPQHF
>NA|TRBV7-9|TRBJ2-5|NA
TGTGCCAGCAGCTTAGGCTCATTCCGCGGAATGGAGACCCAGTACTTC
CASSLGSFRGMETQYF
>NA|TRBV9|TRBJ1-5|NA
TGTGCCAGCAGTGAGGGGGGGGCCAATCAGCCCCAGCATTTT
CASSEGGANQPQHF
>NA|TRBV9|TRBJ1-1|TRBD1
TGTGCCAGCAGCGGGTGGCCGGACAGGGTGGGCCTGAACACTGAAGCTTTCTTT
CASSGWPDRVGLNTEAFF
>NA|TRBV4-3|TRBJ2-3|NA
TGCGCCAGCAGCCAATATAGGGTAGATACGCAGTATTTT
CASSQYRVDTQYF
>NA|TRBV4-1|TRBJ2-5|TRBD1
TGCGCCAGCAGCCAAGGGGCGACAGGGGGGGAAGAGCAGTACTTC
CASSQGATGGEEQYF
>NA|TRBV15|TRBJ2-2|NA
TGTGCCACCAGCAGACTAGTGCACACCGGGGAGCTGTTTTTT
CATSRLVHTGELFF
>NA|TRBV30|TRBJ2-4|TRBD1
TGTGCCTGGAGTGTGGTTCCAGGGGGCTCAAACATTCAGTACTTC
CAWSVVPGGSNIQYF
>NA|TRBV15|TRBJ2-3|NA
TGTGCCACCATAGCCCTTCACACCACCCCAGATACGCAGTATTTT
CATIALHTTPDTQYF
>NA|TRBV27|TRBJ2-1|NA
TGTGCCAGCCAGGAGGGGCTAGCCCTATACAATGAGCAGTTCTTC
CASQEGLALYNEQFF
>NA|TRBV30|TRBJ1-5|NA
TGTGCCTGGAGTGTGAGCTATGCCCAGCCCCAGCATTTT
CAWSVSYAQPQHF
>NA|TRBV30|TRBJ1-3|TRBD1
TGTGCCTGGAACCTAGGGACAGCTGGAAACACCATATATTTT
CAWNLGTAGNTIYF
>NA|TRBV4-2|TRBJ2-3|NA
TGTGCCAGCAGCCAAGAGACCCGGTATACGCAGTATTTT
CASSQETRYTQYF
>NA|TRBV28|TRBJ2-1|TRBD1
TGTGCCAGCAGTCAAGGGACAGGGAGAGGGGGAGGGCACAATGAGCAGTTCTTC
CASSQGTGRGGGHNEQFF
>NA|TRBV28|TRBJ1-3|NA
TGTGCCAGCAGCCTAGCGGGACGGGGAAACACCATATATTTT
CASSLAGRGNTIYF
>NA|TRBV19|TRBJ2-7|NA
TGTGCCAGTAGCTGGGGGCCAATCTACGAGCAGTACTTC
CASSWGPIYEQYF
>NA|TRBV27|TRBJ2-1|TRBD2
TGTGCCAGCAGTTTAGCGGGAGCTGAGCAGTTCTTC
CASSLAGAEQFF
>NA|TRBV27|TRBJ1-2|NA
TGTGCCAGCAGTTTAGACCCTATCTATGGCTACACCTTC
CASSLDPIYGYTF
>NA|TRBV30|TRBJ1-1|NA
TGTGCCTGGAGTGAATGGGGGGGATTCCCCCTTGAAGCTTTCTTT
CAWSEWGGFPLEAFF
>once|TRBV30|TRBJ1-5|NA
TGTGCCTACCAGCGGGGCGGGTTGAGCAATCAGCCCCAGCATTTT
CAYQRGGLSNQPQHF
>NA|TRBV4-1|TRBJ1-6|NA
TGCGCCAGCAGCCAAGCCTCAGGGTATAATTCACCCCTCCACTTT
CASSQASGYNSPLHF
>NA|TRBV9|TRBJ1-4|TRBD1
TGTGCCAGCAGCGCCCCGACAGGGGGCCGAAATGAAAAACTGTTTTTT
CASSAPTGGRNEKLFF
>once|TRBV30|TRBJ1-5|NA
TGTGCCTGGAGTGTACAGGGAGATCAGCCCCAGCATTTT
CAWSVQGDQPQHF
>NA|TRBV5-1|TRBJ2-1|TRBD2
TGCGCCAGCAGTCGCCTAGCGGGAGCGGGCAATGAGCAGTTCTTC
CASSRLAGAGNEQFF
>NA|TRBV27|TRBJ1-5|NA
TGTGCCAGCAGTTTTATGGGGACTAATCAGCCCCAGCATTTT
CASSFMGTNQPQHF
>NA|TRBV6-6|TRBJ1-1|NA
TGTGCCAGCAGTTCAACCAAGGGAGGGTTGAACACTGAAGCTTTCTTT
CASSSTKGGLNTEAFF
>NA|TRBV27|TRBJ2-5|TRBD2
TGTGCCAGCCAGGGGCTAGCGGGAAGGGAGACCCAGTACTTC
CASQGLAGRETQYF
>NA|TRBV6-5|TRBJ1-1|NA
TGTGCCAGCAGCAGGACAGTGAACACTGAAGCTTTCTTT
CASSRTVNTEAFF
>NA|TRBV9|TRBJ2-3|TRBD1
TGTGCCAGCAGCCAGGGGGTAGATACGCAGTATTTT
CASSQGVDTQYF
>NA|TRBV4-1|TRBJ1-5|NA
TGCGCCAGCAGCGTCTCATCGGGAGGGGGAGGCAATCAGCCCCAGCATTTT
CASSVSSGGGGNQPQHF
>NA|TRBV4-1|TRBJ1-1|NA
TGCGCCAGCAGCCCGACTCCAAGAGGGGCCACTGAAGCTTTCTTT
CASSPTPRGATEAFF
>NA|TRBV15|TRBJ2-3|NA
TGTGCCACCAGCAGAGATGGGGGCTTGACAGATACGCAGTATTTT
CATSRDGGLTDTQYF
>NA|TRBV4-1|TRBJ1-5|NA
TGCGCCAGCAGCAAAGGGCTCAGCAATCAGCCCCAGCATTTT
CASSKGLSNQPQHF
>NA|TRBV4-2|TRBJ1-1|NA
TGTGCCAGCAGCCAAGATGAGGGGAGGACTGAAGCTTTCTTT
CASSQDEGRTEAFF
>NA|TRBV4-3|TRBJ1-1|NA
TGCGCCAGCAGCCAAGATGGGTTCATGAACACTGAAGCTTTCTTT
CASSQDGFMNTEAFF
>few|TRBV30|TRBJ1-1|NA
TGTGCCTGGAGTGTCGGGGTTGAAGCTTTCTTT
CAWSVGVEAFF
>NA|TRBV4-1|TRBJ1-6|NA
TGCGCCAGCAGCCAAGATTTCTCCTATAATTCACCCCTCCACTTT
CASSQDFSYNSPLHF
>few|TRBV28|TRBJ2-7|TRBD1
TGTGCCACCGGGGAACAGGGGGCCTACGAGCAGTACTTC
CATGEQGAYEQYF
>NA|TRBV30|TRBJ1-6|NA
TGTGCCTGGAGTGTAAGGCGTGGTAATTCACCCCTCCACTTT
CAWSVRRGNSPLHF
>NA|TRBV9|TRBJ2-4|TRBD2
TGTGCCAGCAGCGTAGCGGGAGGGGGATCCGGTGAAAACATTCAGTACTTC
CASSVAGGGSGENIQYF
>NA|TRBV6-5|TRBJ1-4|TRBD1
TGTGCCAGCAGTCTCATGGGGACAGGGGAGGAAAAACTGTTTTTT
CASSLMGTGEEKLFF
>NA|TRBV18|TRBJ2-1|NA
TGTGCCAGCTCACCACCCCCTCCCTACAGGGCGAATAACAATGAGCAGTTCTTC
CASSPPPPYRANNNEQFF